The rows below give T cell receptor beta chains drawn from one sample of a study of breast tumors, draining lymph nodes, adjacent tissues. TCRdb independently ran MiXCR on the multiplex PCR reads; one entry per CDR3 protein. Of around 230,000 distinct CDR3 sequences listed, 32% are singletons. Specimen: axillary lymph node tissue. These receptors were taken from a female donor with breast cancer. Some clones in this sample may be carry-over from other donors' samples. CDR3s include the opening cysteine and the closing phenylalanine or tryptophan. The D gene is left open where the match is weak. Some rows have no size entry. The others give once, few or many, or a class for an expanded clone.

v_gene,j_gene,d_gene,abundance,CDR3aa,CDR3nt
TRBV5-8,TRBJ2-7,.,many,CASSGDTHYEQYF,TGTGCCAGCAGTGGGGACACCCACTACGAGCAGTACTTC
TRBV18,TRBJ2-2,TRBD2,once,CASSPLQGSGIRPGELFF,TGTGCCAGCTCACCACTCCAAGGAAGCGGGATAAGGCCCGGGGAGCTGTTTTTT
TRBV7-9,TRBJ2-7,.,.,CASSPSPGTSGDEQYF,TGTGCCAGCAGCCCCTCTCCCGGGACGTCCGGGGACGAGCAGTACTTC
TRBV20-1,TRBJ2-6,.,.,CSARDLGANALTF,TGCAGTGCTAGAGACCTGGGGGCCAACGCCCTGACTTTC
TRBV12-3/TRBV12-4,TRBJ2-3,TRBD1,many,CASSFDRVFVTDTQYF,TGTGCCAGCAGTTTTGACAGGGTGTTCGTCACAGATACGCAGTATTTT
TRBV28,TRBJ2-2,.,few,CASSLLKRSNTGELFF,TGTGCCAGCAGTTTGTTGAAGAGGTCGAACACCGGGGAGCTGTTTTTT
TRBV5-6,TRBJ2-1,.,many,CASSRRQGLYNEQFF,TGTGCCAGCAGCCGACGACAGGGACTTTACAATGAGCAGTTCTTC
TRBV27,TRBJ2-5,TRBD2,many,CASSSTSVQETQYF,TGTGCCAGCAGTTCAACTAGCGTACAAGAGACCCAGTACTTC
TRBV2,TRBJ2-3,.,.,CASSQLDEQYF,TGTGCCAGCAGCCAGCTGGATGAGCAGTATTTT
TRBV3-1,TRBJ2-7,.,many,CASSQSYEQYF,TGTGCCAGCAGCCAGTCCTACGAGCAGTACTTC
TRBV12-3/TRBV12-4,TRBJ2-5,.,many,CASSVWTAETQYF,TGTGCCAGCAGTGTCTGGACGGCGGAGACCCAGTACTTC
TRBV5-1,TRBJ1-2,.,many,CATVPPENYGYTF,TGCGCCACCGTCCCTCCCGAAAACTATGGCTACACCTTC
TRBV20-1,TRBJ2-1,TRBD2,many,CSASGLAGGEQFF,TGCAGTGCTTCTGGACTAGCGGGAGGCGAGCAGTTCTTC
TRBV7-2,TRBJ2-1,.,many,CASSFSRAGDNEQFF,TGTGCCAGCAGCTTTAGCAGGGCCGGGGACAATGAGCAGTTCTTC
TRBV24-1,TRBJ2-1,TRBD1,many,CATSETGGLYNEQFF,TGTGCCACCAGTGAAACAGGGGGCCTTTACAATGAGCAGTTCTTC
TRBV12-3/TRBV12-4,TRBJ2-3,TRBD2,.,CASSSRLAATDTQYF,TGTGCCAGCAGTTCAAGACTAGCGGCCACAGATACGCAGTATTTT
TRBV6-5,TRBJ1-1,.,.,CASRLSGTMNTEAFF,TGTGCCAGCAGGCTATCCGGGACGATGAACACTGAAGCTTTCTTT
TRBV30,TRBJ2-5,TRBD2,few,CAWTRTSGGETQYF,TGTGCCTGGACCAGGACTAGCGGGGGCGAGACCCAGTACTTC
TRBV10-3,TRBJ2-5,.,many,CATAPSEETQYF,TGTGCCACCGCCCCTAGCGAAGAGACCCAGTACTTC
TRBV3-1,TRBJ1-2,.,many,CASSNVPGGHYGYTF,TGTGCCAGCAGCAATGTGCCCGGGGGGCACTATGGCTACACCTTC
TRBV20-1,TRBJ2-3,.,many,CSARSWQGSTDTQYF,TGCAGTGCTAGAAGTTGGCAGGGCAGCACAGATACGCAGTATTTT
TRBV5-8,TRBJ1-2,.,many,CASSLGGFYGYTF,TGTGCCAGCAGCTTAGGAGGGTTTTATGGCTACACCTTC
TRBV14,TRBJ1-2,.,many,CASSQEGGTTNYGYTF,TGTGCCAGCAGCCAAGAAGGGGGAACAACAAACTATGGCTACACCTTC
TRBV18,TRBJ2-7,TRBD1,many,CASSPPKGQGNEQYF,TGTGCCAGCTCACCACCGAAGGGACAGGGAAACGAGCAGTACTTC
TRBV29-1,TRBJ2-1,.,many,CSVEDVGEGAYHEQFF,TGCAGCGTTGAAGACGTGGGGGAGGGGGCTTACCATGAGCAGTTCTTC
TRBV15,TRBJ1-1,TRBD1,many,CATSREEGAQTEAFF,TGTGCCACCAGCAGAGAGGAGGGGGCGCAAACTGAAGCTTTCTTT
TRBV6-6,TRBJ2-7,TRBD1,many,CASSPQSRQGHYEQYF,TGTGCCAGCAGTCCCCAGAGTCGACAGGGCCACTACGAGCAGTACTTC
TRBV20-1,TRBJ2-2,.,many,CSARIPGAGELFF,TGCAGTGCTAGGATACCGGGGGCCGGGGAGCTGTTTTTT
TRBV5-6,TRBJ2-1,TRBD2,many,CASSARGGYNEQFF,TGTGCCAGCAGCGCGCGGGGGGGCTACAATGAGCAGTTCTTC
TRBV5-4,TRBJ2-7,TRBD2,many,CASSSAGGTIEQYF,TGTGCCAGCAGTTCAGCGGGGGGTACGATCGAGCAGTACTTC
TRBV7-3,TRBJ2-5,TRBD1,.,CASSKGQAQYF,TGTGCCAGCAGCAAGGGACAGGCCCAGTACTTC
TRBV7-2,TRBJ2-1,TRBD2,once,CASSLSAGGQNEQFF,TGTGCCAGCAGCTTGTCAGCGGGAGGTCAAAATGAGCAGTTCTTC
TRBV18,TRBJ2-3,.,few,CASSSEATDTQYF,TGTGCCAGCTCATCGGAAGCTACAGATACGCAGTATTTT
TRBV4-3,TRBJ2-1,TRBD2,many,CASSQHGLAEGHNEQFF,TGCGCCAGCAGCCAGCACGGACTAGCGGAGGGCCACAATGAGCAGTTCTTC
TRBV15,TRBJ2-3,TRBD2,many,CATSRDLRGSSTDTQYF,TGTGCCACCAGCAGAGATTTGCGCGGGAGTAGCACAGATACGCAGTATTTT
TRBV5-1,TRBJ2-3,.,many,CASSLVADPDTQYF,TGCGCCAGCAGCTTGGTGGCGGACCCAGATACGCAGTATTTT
TRBV30,TRBJ1-3,.,many,CAWSPDRGNTIYF,TGTGCCTGGAGCCCTGACCGGGGAAACACCATATATTTT
TRBV9,TRBJ2-1,TRBD2,many,CASSGTSGRYNEQFF,TGTGCCAGCAGCGGGACTAGCGGGAGGTACAATGAGCAGTTCTTC
TRBV7-2,TRBJ2-5,.,many,CASSPRETQYF,TGTGCCAGCAGCCCTCGGGAGACCCAGTACTTC
TRBV9,TRBJ2-1,.,many,CASSVELSVDEQFF,TGTGCCAGCAGCGTAGAGTTATCCGTAGATGAGCAGTTCTTC
TRBV29-1,TRBJ1-1,.,many,CSVEPIRGNTEAFF,TGCAGCGTTGAGCCGATCAGGGGGAACACTGAAGCTTTCTTT
TRBV20-1,TRBJ2-1,.,many,CSAKEYNEQFF,TGCAGTGCTAAGGAATACAATGAGCAGTTCTTC
TRBV2,TRBJ1-4,.,many,CASSDTRNEKLFF,TGTGCCAGCAGTGACACGAGGAATGAAAAACTGTTTTTT
TRBV4-1,TRBJ1-2,.,once,CASSRGTVSGNTF,TGCGCCAGCAGCCGCGGGACCGTCTCTGGAAACACCTTC
TRBV19,TRBJ2-5,.,.,CASSSTQETQYF,TGTGCCAGTAGTTCTACCCAAGAGACCCAGTACTTC
TRBV10-3,TRBJ1-2,.,once,CAIKRGNGYTF,TGTGCCATCAAAAGGGGCAATGGCTACACCTTC
TRBV15,TRBJ2-7,.,many,CATSSLRTRQYF,TGTGCCACCAGCAGCCTGCGGACAAGGCAGTACTTC
TRBV2,TRBJ2-5,TRBD2,many,CASISGVQETQYF,TGTGCCAGCATAAGCGGGGTACAAGAGACCCAGTACTTC
TRBV19,TRBJ2-7,TRBD2,many,CASSNPHGAGDGEQYF,TGTGCCAGTAGTAACCCCCACGGCGCGGGGGACGGCGAGCAGTACTTC
TRBV7-8,TRBJ1-4,TRBD1,many,CASSASTGSEKLFF,TGTGCCAGCAGCGCCTCGACAGGGTCAGAAAAACTGTTTTTT
TRBV25-1,TRBJ2-7,.,many,CASSEYSTISYEQYF,TGTGCCAGCAGTGAATATTCGACCATCTCCTACGAGCAGTACTTC
TRBV6-5,TRBJ1-3,.,.,CASSPSGITIYF,TGTGCCAGCAGTCCCAGCGGGATCACCATATATTTT
TRBV3-2,TRBJ2-5,.,.,CASSQESAHGGETQYF,TGCGCCAGCAGCCAAGAAAGCGCCCATGGGGGGGAGACCCAGTACTTC
TRBV5-1,TRBJ2-3,TRBD2,many,CASSLGSTASGFTDTQYF,TGCGCCAGCAGCTTGGGTAGTACGGCTAGCGGATTCACAGATACGCAGTATTTT